The sequence of this T cell receptor beta chain was determined in a study of blood T cell repertoires in COVID-19. Study context: The samples span acute and convalescent COVID-19 from the United States, Italy and Spain.

Original processing notes: Estimation of nucleated cell counts was performed using reference gene primer amplification. Libraries were prepared by immunoSEQ multiplex PCR; TCRdb keeps only in-frame clonotypes and omits some of them. V and J calls and clone size come straight from that table; D and trimming were deduced from the DNA. The sample includes a few hundred thousand clones, roughly nine tenths seen only once; the top ten take under 3%. CDR1 is LGHDT and CDR2 is YNNKEL in the germline V gene (reference sequence). With 2 bases clipped from V and 3 bases from J, the junction kept 8 bases outside the gene matches. This CDR3 is 17 amino acids long. Recovery meant two consecutive negative NP/OP PCR tests, professional clearance, or resolved symptoms.

Source material: PBMCs or T cells enriched from blood (not recorded which). This chain links TRBV3-1 (or the pseudogene TRBV3-2) with TRBJ2-2; 8 bases agree with TRBD1. This sequence was found in a woman between 25 and 40 years old who had recovered from COVID-19. The DNA for the CDR3 is TGTGCCAGCAGCCAACCGGACAGGGTCGGATACACCGGGGAGCTGTTTTTT. Translated: CASSQPDRVGYTGELFF.